The 32 T cell receptor beta chains below were found in one sample sequenced in a study of cytomegalovirus exposure and HLA in healthy donors. A multiplex PCR was run with 60 Vbeta primers and 13 Jbeta primers. TCRdb's copy holds only in-frame clones and misses some; the assay was immunoSEQ multiplex PCR. This table holds just over 150,000 clones, less than 85% found once. The sequenced sample was PBMCs. These receptors all come from a woman between 45 and 60 years old in good health and CMV-seropositive.

J is TRBJ1-2 and V is TRBV19, with 7 bases fitting TRBD1. The J segment lost 8 bases and the V segment lost 6 bases, leaving 18 bases of the junction unmatched. This CDR3 region has 16 residues. Germline V gene lookup returns CDR1 LNHDA and CDR2 SQIVND (reference sequence). The CDR3 DNA follows: TGTGCCAGTAGCAAGAGGGTCGGGGACAGCCCGGGGGGCTACACCTTC. Amino acids: CASSKRVGDSPGGYTF.

The chain employs TRBV29-1 and TRBJ2-1; D is possibly TRBD2 (8 bases). Germline-derived CDR1 and CDR2 are SQVTM and ANQGSEA. Trimming left V 5 bases short and J 4 bases short, with 18 bases between. The CDR3 extends over 15 amino acids. The CDR3 DNA sequence: TGCAGCGTTAGGGGGCTAGCGGGTGAATACAATGAGCAGTTCTTC. This translates into CSVRGLAGEYNEQFF.

The chain uses TRBV18 and TRBJ1-3, with D tentatively TRBD1 (6 bases). Germline CDR1 is KGHSH and CDR2 is LQKENI. The CDR3 is made up of 16 amino acids. Trimming removed 7 bases from V and 0 bases from J, with 16 bases in between. The CDR3 protein is CASYHPGAISGNTIYF. CDR3 nucleotides: TGTGCCAGCTACCACCCAGGGGCTATCTCTGGAAACACCATATATTTT.

The chain has TRBV4-3 and TRBJ2-2; no clear D. From germline, CDR1 is LGHNA and CDR2 YSLEER. Trimming removed 3 bases at V and 6 bases at J, with 11 bases between. CDR3 length: 14 amino acids. The chain's CDR3 is CASSQLAGAGELFF. CDR3 DNA sequence: TGCGCCAGCAGCCAGTTGGCAGGCGCCGGGGAGCTGTTTTTT.

The V and J genes are TRBV6-6 and TRBJ1-1; tentative D call: TRBD1 (6 bases). With 5 bases removed from V and 0 bases from J, the gap between germline ends came to 16 bases. The germline V gene encodes CDR1 MNHNY and CDR2 SVGAGI (reference sequence). The CDR3 contains 16 residues. CDR3 coding DNA: TGTGCCAGCAGTCCCGGGGGGGCCATCCTGAACACTGAAGCTTTCTTT. This sequence encodes CASSPGGAILNTEAFF.

The rearrangement uses TRBV5-1 and TRBJ2-1; D uncertain. Germline CDR1 and CDR2: SGHRS and YFSETQ. Trimming stripped 6 bases from V and 4 bases from J, with 11 bases between. The CDR3 has 13 residues. CDR3: CASNPDTYNEQFF. The DNA of the CDR3 is TGCGCCAGCAACCCTGACACTTACAATGAGCAGTTCTTC.

This clone was seen only a few times. DNA of the CDR3: TGTGCCAGCAGCCCCGGTGGCAGGGCGTTTTCAATGAACACTGAAGCTTTCTTT. It codes for CASSPGGRAFSMNTEAFF. This chain joins TRBV7-9 and TRBJ1-1; D possibly corresponds to TRBD1 (5 bases). The CDR3 contains 18 residues. V gave up 5 bases and J gave up 0 bases, with 22 bases separating them. Germline-derived CDR1 and CDR2 are SEHNR and FQNEAQ (reference sequence).

A few counts support this clone. The chain couples TRBV5-4 to TRBJ2-1, with 9 bases matching TRBD2. CDR3 length equals 15 residues. Trimming removed 2 bases from V and 5 bases from J; junction bases left unmatched: 5. Germline CDR1 is SGHNT and CDR2 is YYREEE (reference sequence). CDR3 protein: CASSLPGLAHNEQFF. The CDR3 region has the DNA TGTGCCAGCAGCTTACCGGGACTAGCTCACAATGAGCAGTTCTTC.

This clone was recorded a few times. This chain connects TRBV13 to TRBJ1-1; maybe TRBD1 (5 bases). Germline V gene lookup returns CDR1 PRHDT and CDR2 FYEKMQ (reference sequence). V was trimmed by 5 bases and J by 6 bases, leaving 19 bases between them. The CDR3 consists of 15 residues. CDR3 DNA: TGTGCCAGCAGCGCGGCGACCCAGGGTATTCCTGAAGCTTTCTTT. Translated: CASSAATQGIPEAFF.

This clone was detected only a few times. The V and J genes are TRBV9 and TRBJ1-3; D ambiguous. The germline CDR1 and CDR2 sequences are SGDLS and YYNGEE. Trimming left V 3 bases short and J 0 bases short, with 10 bases between. The CDR3 sequence is 15 residues long. The DNA of the CDR3 is TGTGCCAGCAGCGCCTGGGCAGCCTCTGGAAACACCATATATTTT. The encoded protein is CASSAWAASGNTIYF. Full variable domain (remainder filled in from reference TRBV9 and TRBJ1-3): DSGVTQTPKHLITATGQRVTLRCSPRSGDLSVYWYQQSLDQGLQFLIQYYNGEERAKGNILERFSAQQFPDLHSELNLSSLELGDSALYFCASSAWAASGNTIYFGEGSWLTVV.

CDR3 nucleotide sequence: TGTGCCAGCAGCTCGACAGGGGGAAACATTCAGTACTTC. It is translated as CASSSTGGNIQYF. The V and J genes are TRBV5-5 and TRBJ2-4; 9 positions match TRBD1. CDR1 is SGHKS, CDR2 YYEKEE, per germline (reference sequence). The V gene end was trimmed by 3 bases and the J gene end by 6 bases; junction bases not matched to a gene: 1. The CDR3 is 13 residues long.

The rearrangement joins TRBV5-4 to TRBJ2-1, with D possibly being TRBD2 (6 bases). This CDR3 region has 16 residues. The germline V and J ends were trimmed by 2 bases and 1 base, with 13 bases remaining between them. Germline CDR1 and CDR2: SGHNT and YYREEE (reference sequence). The CDR3 region has the DNA TGTGCCAGCAGCTTAGCGGCGGGACGTTCCTACAATGAGCAGTTCTTC. Residues: CASSLAAGRSYNEQFF.

This sequence joins TRBV13 and TRBJ1-1, with TRBD1 matching over 7 bases. The CDR3 consists of 15 residues. Trimming at V came to 5 bases and at J to 3 bases, leaving 9 bases not matched to a gene. Germline V CDR1 and CDR2: PRHDT, FYEKMQ (reference sequence). CDR3 in amino acids: CASSKRDSYYTEAFF. The CDR3 coding sequence is TGTGCCAGCAGCAAAAGGGACAGTTATTACACTGAAGCTTTCTTT.

The J gene is TRBJ1-1, the V gene TRBV10-3; TRBD1 aligns across 7 bases. CDR1 is ENHRY, CDR2 SYGVKD, per germline. The CDR3 has 15 amino acids. V trimming: 4 bases; J trimming: 3 bases; junction bases outside the gene matches: 8. The CDR3 nucleotides read TGTGCCATCAGTGTATCAGACAGGGTAGACACTGAAGCTTTCTTT. This gives the protein CAISVSDRVDTEAFF.

V and J are TRBV5-1 and TRBJ1-1, with no clear D. This CDR3 is built from 16 residues. Trimming stripped 0 bases from V and 5 bases from J, with 17 bases between. CDR1 is SGHRS, CDR2 YFSETQ, per germline. In DNA, the CDR3 is TGCGCCAGCAGCTTGGGGAAACAGAGGGAGAGAACTGAAGCTTTCTTT. This translates into CASSLGKQRERTEAFF.

The V and J genes are TRBV10-3 and TRBJ1-4, with D unclear. V was pared by 5 bases and J by 0 bases, with 10 bases between. The V gene's germline CDR1 is ENHRY and CDR2 SYGVKD. The CDR3 spans 15 residues. CDR3 bases: TGTGCCATCAGTCCCCGTCCCGCAACTAATGAAAAACTGTTTTTT. Its translation: CAISPRPATNEKLFF.

The chain couples TRBV6-6 to TRBJ1-5; maybe TRBD1 (5 bases). Per germline, CDR1 MNHNY and CDR2 SVGAGI (reference sequence). Deletions cut 6 bases from V and 2 bases from J, with 8 bases between. The CDR3 is made up of 13 amino acids. CDR3: CASSRVGNQPQHF. The CDR3 bases are TGTGCCAGCAGCAGGGTGGGCAATCAGCCCCAGCATTTT.

The V and J genes are TRBV10-3 and TRBJ1-1; D not resolved. The CDR3 loop spans 13 amino acids. Germline V lookup: CDR1 ENHRY, CDR2 SYGVKD. V was trimmed by 3 bases and J by 4 bases, leaving 9 bases between them. As DNA, the CDR3 is TGTGCCATCAGTGACGGGGTGTCCACTGAAGCTTTCTTT. It specifies CAISDGVSTEAFF.

V and J are TRBV7-2 and TRBJ2-7; 8 bases agree with TRBD2. The V and J ends lost 2 bases and 5 bases, in that order; junction bases with no gene match: 8. Germline V CDR1 and CDR2: SGHTA, FQGNSA. This CDR3 comprises 15 residues. The CDR3 bases are TGTGCCAGCAGCTTATGGTCGACTAGCGCCAACGAGCAGTACTTC. Its protein product is CASSLWSTSANEQYF. Supplemented by reference TRBV7-2 and TRBJ2-7, the full variable domain reads GAGVSQSPSNKVTEKGKDVELRCDPISGHTALYWYRQSLGQGLEFLIYFQGNSAPDKSGLPSDRFSAERTGGSVSTLTIQRTQQEDSAVYLCASSLWSTSANEQYFGPGTRLTVT.

A few counts support this clone. V and J are TRBV27 and TRBJ2-1; D unclear. This CDR3 has 15 amino acids. Trimming pared 2 bases from V and 0 bases from J, leaving 8 bases between. Germline CDR1 reads MNHEY; CDR2 reads SMNVEV (reference sequence). Here the CDR3 reads CASSLEASSYNEQFF. In nucleotides, the CDR3 is TGTGCCAGCAGTTTAGAGGCGAGCTCCTACAATGAGCAGTTCTTC.

Here the CDR3 reads CASIRTGSKNIQYF. In DNA, the CDR3 is TGTGCCAGCATTCGGACAGGGTCAAAAAACATTCAGTACTTC. This chain connects TRBV2 to TRBJ2-4; 8 positions agree with TRBD1. Trimming took 7 bases from V and 4 from J; bases not matched to a gene: 6. The CDR3 is 14 residues long. CDR1 and CDR2 (germline): SNHLY, FYNNEI.

V is TRBV5-6 and J is TRBJ1-3, with 7 nucleotides matching TRBD1. V shed 2 bases and J 0 bases; nucleotides not matched to a gene: 2. This CDR3 region has 15 residues. Looked up from germline, CDR1 is SGHDT and CDR2 is YYEEEE. CDR3 bases: TGTGCCAGCAGCTTAACAGGGGTCTCTGGAAACACCATATATTTT. This encodes CASSLTGVSGNTIYF. Variable domain in full (rest from reference TRBV5-6 and TRBJ1-3): DAGVTQSPTHLIKTRGQQVTLRCSPKSGHDTVSWYQQALGQGPQFIFQYYEEEERQRGNFPDRFSGHQFPNYSSELNVNALLLGDSALYLCASSLTGVSGNTIYFGEGSWLTVV.

This clone appeared once. The chain recombines TRBV27 with TRBJ2-7; D is perhaps TRBD2 (6 bases). Germline V gives CDR1 MNHEY, CDR2 SMNVEV (reference sequence). The CDR3 loop spans 13 amino acids. Deletions cut 8 bases from V and 4 bases from J, with 15 bases between. The CDR3 nucleotides are TGTGCCAGCGGGGATGGGAGCGGGTACGAGCAGTACTTC. Residues: CASGDGSGYEQYF.

This chain links TRBV2 with TRBJ2-2; 10 bases agree with TRBD1. In germline, CDR1 is SNHLY, CDR2 FYNNEI. The CDR3 extends over 15 amino acids. With 2 bases clipped from V and 6 bases from J, the junction kept 3 bases outside the gene matches. The CDR3 DNA reads TGTGCCAGCAGTGAACTCGGGACAGGGGCCGGGGAGCTGTTTTTT. It encodes CASSELGTGAGELFF. The variable domain in full, completed from reference TRBV2 and TRBJ2-2, reads EPEVTQTPSHQVTQMGQEVILRCVPISNHLYFYWYRQILGQKVEFLVSFYNNEISEKSEIFDDQFSVERPDGSNFTLKIRSTKLEDSAMYFCASSELGTGAGELFFGEGSRLTVL.

The CDR3 is CASSERTYNSPLHF. In DNA, the CDR3 is TGTGCCAGCAGCGAGAGGACCTATAATTCACCCCTCCACTTT. The chain carries TRBV27 and TRBJ1-6; D not resolved. The V gene's germline CDR1 is MNHEY and CDR2 SMNVEV (reference sequence). There are 14 residues in the CDR3. The V end was cut by 6 bases, the J end by 2 bases, with 8 bases between.

The chain combines TRBV28 with TRBJ1-1, with 9 bases aligning to TRBD1. The CDR3 runs 16 residues. After removal of 6 bases from V and 1 base from J, the junction contained 9 bases not matched to a gene. Germline V gene sequence: CDR1 MDHEN, CDR2 SYDVKM. The CDR3 loop reads CASSRQGVGRNTEAFF. The CDR3 DNA sequence: TGTGCCAGCAGCCGACAGGGGGTGGGGAGGAACACTGAAGCTTTCTTT.

The CDR3, as DNA: TGTGCCAGCAGCGGACAGTCCTACAATGAGCAGTTCTTC. Amino acid sequence: CASSGQSYNEQFF. J is TRBJ2-1 and V is TRBV2; tentatively, D is TRBD1 (6 bases). The length of the CDR3 is 13 residues. Trimming took off 6 bases at V and 1 base at J, with 7 bases between the two ends. The V gene's germline CDR1 is SNHLY and CDR2 FYNNEI.

On this clone itself: An end of the junction does not agree with germline; a read error may underlie this. The chain is built from TRBV6-5 and TRBJ2-5; no reliable D call. In germline, CDR1 is MNHEY, CDR2 SVGAGI. The CDR3 runs to 14 residues. The CDR3 DNA reads as TGTGCCAGCAGTTACTCGATACTTGAAGATACCCAGTACTTC. Residues: CASSYSILEDTQYF.

This chain uses TRBV4-3 with TRBJ1-2; weak D call: TRBD1 (6 bases). The germline V gene encodes CDR1 LGHNA and CDR2 YSLEER. This CDR3 contains 15 residues. Trimming shortened V by 1 base and J by 3 bases, and 12 bases separated the two germline ends. The CDR3 reads CASSQVFTGYYGYTF. In DNA, the CDR3 is TGCGCCAGCAGCCAAGTTTTCACAGGGTACTATGGCTACACCTTC.

The chain is built from TRBV10-3 and TRBJ1-2; D uncertain. CDR1 and CDR2 from the germline V gene are ENHRY and SYGVKD. The CDR3 consists of 12 residues. V was clipped by 3 bases and J by 5 bases, with 7 bases between them. DNA of the CDR3: TGTGCCATCAGTGACAGTCCATATGGCTACACCTTC. This codes for CAISDSPYGYTF.

V usage is TRBV20-1 and J usage is TRBJ1-2; D is perhaps TRBD1 (5 bases). CDR3 length: 11 amino acids. CDR1 is DFQATT, CDR2 SNEGSKA, per germline (reference sequence). V lost 5 bases to trimming and J lost 6 bases, with 10 bases between them. Written as DNA, the CDR3 is TGCAGTGCTCCCGGGGGGAATGGCTACACCTTC. Protein product: CSAPGGNGYTF.

The rearrangement links TRBV11-2 to TRBJ2-1, with 7 bases fitting TRBD2. Germline V lookup: CDR1 SGHAT, CDR2 FQNNGV. The ends lost 1 base at V and 4 bases at J; junction bases unmatched: 7. The length of the CDR3 is 16 residues. CDR3 nucleotides: TGTGCCAGCAGCTTAGTGGGGGGGGGAGCATACAATGAGCAGTTCTTC. Translated: CASSLVGGGAYNEQFF. Using reference TRBV11-2 and TRBJ2-1 for the parts outside the CDR3, the full variable domain is EAGVAQSPRYKIIEKRQSVAFWCNPISGHATLYWYQQILGQGPKLLIQFQNNGVVDDSQLPKDRFSAERLKGVDSTLKIQPAKLEDSAVYLCASSLVGGGAYNEQFFGPGTRLTVL.